The T cell receptor (beta chain) under discussion was sequenced for a study of CD8+ T cells in alopecia areata. In the case of this clone: What it binds is not known.

Study-level points and caveats: Scalp sample sequencing also detects resident alphabeta T cells of normal skin.

Sequencing used cDNA as its template, made by extracting RNA and reverse transcribing it. This table comes from immunoSEQ multiplex PCR, and its TCRdb copy is limited to in-frame clones, with some not included. The table has approximately 91,000 clones, about 40% seen once. This TCR came from a human donor with alopecia areata. The sample comprised CD4+ T cells sorted from blood.

For the CDR3, the DNA is TGCAGCGTTGAAGGGAGAGGAGGGGGCTCTGGGGCCAACGTCCTGACTTTC. It encodes CSVEGRGGGSGANVLTF. The chain carries TRBV29-1 and TRBJ2-6; D tentatively fits TRBD1 or TRBD2 (6 bases each). Trimming left V 1 base short and J 0 bases short, with 13 bases between. The CDR3 spans 17 residues. The germline V gene encodes CDR1 SQVTM and CDR2 ANQGSEA.